Presented here are 22 T cell receptor beta chains from one specimen sequenced in a study of CD8 T cells in Susac syndrome. Random hexamers primed reverse transcription of about 0.5 to 1 ug RNA. Using its own MiXCR run on the immunoSEQ multiplex PCR reads, TCRdb lists one record per CDR3 protein. The sample records around 170,000 distinct CDR3 sequences, approximately 94% being singletons. Sample: CD4+ T cells from PBMCs. The receptors originated from a human donor with Susac syndrome.

CDR3 protein: CASSEYSQGTDTQYF. CDR3 sequence (DNA): TGTGCCAGCAGTGAATACAGTCAGGGCACAGATACGCAGTATTTT. The J gene is TRBJ2-3, the V gene TRBV25-1; no clear D. CDR3 size: 15 residues. The V gene lost 0 bases and the J gene lost 1 base, with 8 bases spanning the gap. From germline, CDR1 is MGHDK and CDR2 SYGVNS. Using reference TRBV25-1 and TRBJ2-3 for the parts outside the CDR3, the full variable domain is EADIYQTPRYLVIGTGKKITLECSQTMGHDKMYWYQQDPGMELHLIHYSYGVNSTEKGDLSSESTVSRIRTEHFPLTLESARPSHTSQYLCASSEYSQGTDTQYFGPGTRLTVL.

The chain couples TRBV7-9 to TRBJ2-5; TRBD1 matches 7 bases. The CDR3 has 16 residues. The ends lost 5 bases at V and 0 bases at J; junction bases unmatched: 9. Germline-derived CDR1 and CDR2 are SEHNR and FQNEAQ (reference sequence). CDR3 bases: TGTGCCAGCAGCCTATACGGGACAGAGTACCAAGAGACCCAGTACTTC. It codes for CASSLYGTEYQETQYF.

The V gene is TRBV28, the J gene TRBJ2-5, with D hard to call. Germline V CDR1 and CDR2: MDHEN, SYDVKM. This CDR3 has 13 amino acids. Deletions cut 4 bases from V and 5 bases from J, with 11 bases between. This CDR3 reads CASSSPPGETQYF. The CDR3 nucleotides read TGTGCCAGCAGTTCCCCCCCCGGGGAGACCCAGTACTTC. The variable domain in full, completed from reference TRBV28 and TRBJ2-5, reads DVKVTQSSRYLVKRTGEKVFLECVQDMDHENMFWYRQDPGLGLRLIYFSYDVKMKEKGDIPEGYSVSREKKERFSLILESASTNQTSMYLCASSSPPGETQYFGPGTRLLVL.

V and J are TRBV5-1 and TRBJ2-5; D possibly matches TRBD1 or TRBD2 (6 bases each). Germline CDR1 and CDR2: SGHRS and YFSETQ. Between the trimmed V and J ends, which lost 3 bases and 4 bases, there was a span of 16 bases. The CDR3 totals 15 residues. In DNA, the CDR3 is TGCGCCAGCAGCTCACCGATACAGGGAGGAGAGACCCAGTACTTC. Residues: CASSSPIQGGETQYF.

This chain links TRBV9 with TRBJ1-1, with D possibly matching TRBD1 (6 bases). CDR1 and CDR2 from the germline V gene are SGDLS and YYNGEE. V lost 3 bases and J lost 4, with 13 bases in between. The CDR3 runs 14 residues. CDR3 residues: CASSAIPGATEAFF. The CDR3, as DNA: TGTGCCAGCAGCGCTATACCGGGGGCCACTGAAGCTTTCTTT.

The J gene is TRBJ1-2, the V gene TRBV18; no reliable D call. V shed 0 bases and J shed 5 bases, with 13 bases lying between them. This CDR3 region has 15 residues. Per germline, CDR1 KGHSH and CDR2 LQKENI. The CDR3 DNA sequence: TGTGCCAGCTCACCACCGTCTACCAGAGCATATGGCTACACCTTC. This translates into CASSPPSTRAYGYTF.

The rearrangement links TRBV9 to TRBJ2-3, with unresolved D. CDR3 length: 13 residues. Per the germline V gene, CDR1 is SGDLS and CDR2 is YYNGEE. Trimming removed 0 bases from V and 4 bases from J, with 6 bases in between. The CDR3 here is CASSVAPADTQYF. CDR3 sequence (DNA): TGTGCCAGCAGCGTAGCTCCCGCAGATACGCAGTATTTT.

CDR3 residues: CSVGRESHDEQYF. CDR3 in DNA: TGCAGCGTTGGGCGGGAGAGTCACGACGAGCAGTACTTC. This sequence joins TRBV29-1 and TRBJ2-7; 7 positions match TRBD2. This CDR3 contains 13 residues. V was pared by 4 bases and J by 5 bases, with 8 bases of the junction left unmatched. Per germline, CDR1 SQVTM and CDR2 ANQGSEA.

The J gene is TRBJ1-1, the V gene TRBV5-1, with a weak D call TRBD1 (6 bases). The V gene's germline CDR1 is SGHRS and CDR2 YFSETQ. The CDR3 has 14 residues. V lost 5 bases, J lost 6 bases, and 17 bases lay in between. The CDR3 here is CASRPTGNSPEAFF. For the CDR3, the DNA is TGCGCCAGCAGGCCTACAGGGAATTCCCCTGAAGCTTTCTTT.

V is TRBV14 and J is TRBJ2-1, with a weak D call TRBD1 (6 bases). CDR1 is SGHDN and CDR2 is FVKESK in the germline V gene. Trimming left V 4 bases short and J 6 bases short, with 10 bases between. The CDR3 contains 13 residues. CDR3 in DNA: TGTGCCAGCAGCCGGACAGTCCTCAATGAGCAGTTCTTC. It encodes CASSRTVLNEQFF.

The genes are TRBV10-3 and TRBJ2-3; D tentatively reads TRBD1 or TRBD2 (5 bases each). V lost 4 bases and J 0 bases, leaving 14 bases between the germline ends. The CDR3 loop spans 16 amino acids. Germline values: CDR1 ENHRY, CDR2 SYGVKD. The DNA for the CDR3 is TGTGCCATCAGTGCCCTTGGGGGTGCTAGCACAGATACGCAGTATTTT. As protein: CAISALGGASTDTQYF.

The chain couples TRBV5-4 to TRBJ2-6, with 10 bases fitting TRBD2. Germline trimming cut 0 bases from V and 8 bases from J; bases unmatched to any gene: 5. Per the germline V gene, CDR1 is SGHNT and CDR2 is YYREEE (reference sequence). CDR3 size: 16 residues. CDR3 amino acids: CASSLGSGGSPNVLTF. CDR3 coding DNA: TGTGCCAGCAGCTTGGGTAGCGGGGGGAGCCCCAACGTCCTGACTTTC.

CDR3 sequence reads: CASSHGRNTEAFF. The CDR3 DNA sequence: TGTGCCAGCAGCCACGGAAGGAACACTGAAGCTTTCTTT. The chain recombines TRBV3-1 with TRBJ1-1; no definite D call. CDR1 and CDR2 from the germline V gene are LGHDT and YNNKEL (reference sequence). V was shortened by 3 bases and J by 1 base, with 6 bases between the two germline ends. This CDR3 spans 13 amino acids.

The chain is built from TRBV28 and TRBJ1-1, with D unresolved. V lost 5 bases and J 11 bases, leaving 9 bases between the germline ends. This CDR3 has 10 amino acids. The germline V gene has CDR1 MDHEN and CDR2 SYDVKM. The CDR3 DNA sequence: TGTGCCAGCAGTGCCGTTTGGGCTTTCTTT. Translation gives CASSAVWAFF.

The CDR3 coding sequence is TGCAGTGCTAGAATGGGCGGTCAGCCCCAGCATTTT. Protein sequence: CSARMGGQPQHF. The chain links TRBV20-1 to TRBJ1-5; no reliable D call. Germline CDR1 and CDR2: DFQATT and SNEGSKA (reference sequence). The CDR3 is 12 amino acids. V lost 2 bases and J 6 bases, leaving 8 bases between the germline ends.

This rearrangement joins TRBV18 to TRBJ2-1; D is uncertain. The CDR3 contains 16 residues. Trimming took off 6 bases at V and 7 bases at J, with 22 bases between the two ends. Germline V gives CDR1 KGHSH, CDR2 LQKENI. CDR3 in amino acids: CASSELGNGLSNEQFF. The CDR3 coding sequence is TGTGCCAGCTCCGAACTTGGGAATGGCCTTTCGAATGAGCAGTTCTTC. The full variable domain, rest sourced from reference TRBV18 and TRBJ2-1, is NAGVMQNPRHLVRRRGQEARLRCSPMKGHSHVYWYRQLPEEGLKFMVYLQKENIIDESGMPKERFSAEFPKEGPSILRIQQVVRGDSAAYFCASSELGNGLSNEQFFGPGTRLTVL.

This chain uses TRBV20-1 with TRBJ2-1; D possibly corresponds to TRBD1 (7 bases). CDR1 and CDR2 from the germline V gene are DFQATT and SNEGSKA (reference sequence). The CDR3 runs 14 residues. Trimming shortened V by 2 bases and J by 8 bases, and 16 bases separated the two germline ends. The DNA for the CDR3 is TGCAGTGCTAGAACTGATGGAGGGGGCTATGAGCAGTTCTTC. It is translated as CSARTDGGGYEQFF.

The V gene is TRBV5-1, the J gene TRBJ2-2; 10 positions match TRBD1. Germline assignment: CDR1 SGHRS and CDR2 YFSETQ. Trimming cost V 3 bases and J 4 bases; bases outside gene matches: 3. This CDR3 is 15 amino acids long. CDR3 amino acids: CASSSTGGPTGELFF. The CDR3, as DNA: TGCGCCAGCAGCTCGACAGGGGGCCCCACCGGGGAGCTGTTTTTT. Using reference TRBV5-1 and TRBJ2-2 for the parts outside the CDR3, the full variable domain is KAGVTQTPRYLIKTRGQQVTLSCSPISGHRSVSWYQQTPGQGLQFLFEYFSETQRNKGNFPGRFSGRQFSNSRSEMNVSTLELGDSALYLCASSSTGGPTGELFFGEGSRLTVL.

V usage is TRBV12-3 or TRBV12-4 and J usage is TRBJ2-1; D is possibly TRBD2 (5 bases). The CDR3 totals 13 residues. Trimming shortened V by 4 bases and J by 8 bases, and 12 bases separated the two germline ends. The CDR3 DNA is TGTGCCAGCAGTTATCTGGAGGTCCATGAGCAGTTCTTC. Translating it yields CASSYLEVHEQFF.

Here the CDR3 DNA reads TGTGCCAGCAGCGTAGAGGCAGGTGGGGCATCCTACAATGAGCAGTTCTTC. It is translated as CASSVEAGGASYNEQFF. The V and J genes are TRBV9 and TRBJ2-1, with D perhaps matching TRBD1 (5 bases). Germline values: CDR1 SGDLS, CDR2 YYNGEE. The CDR3 extends over 17 amino acids. V shed 0 bases and J shed 1 base, with 14 bases lying between them.

This rearrangement joins TRBV4-2 to TRBJ2-3; no clear D. V lost 0 bases to trimming and J lost 3 bases, with 13 bases between them. This CDR3 has 16 amino acids. Per the germline V gene, CDR1 is LGHNA and CDR2 is YNFKEQ. The CDR3 protein is CASSQDMLVGTDTQYF. Written as DNA, the CDR3 is TGTGCCAGCAGCCAAGACATGCTAGTAGGGACAGATACGCAGTATTTT.

This chain joins TRBV12-3 or TRBV12-4 and TRBJ1-1; D uncertain. The CDR3 is made up of 13 amino acids. V was pared by 5 bases and J by 1 base, with 8 bases between. CDR3 sequence reads: CASSRRANTEAFF. The CDR3 coding sequence is TGTGCCAGCAGTCGAAGGGCGAACACTGAAGCTTTCTTT.